This T cell receptor (beta chain) was observed in a study of beta chain features in type 1 diabetes. About the study: Across all samples, about 110,000,000 sorted cells were examined.

With regard to this clone: Antigen unknown.

The authors reverse transcribed all of the isolated RNA, so sequencing captured expressed TCRB transcripts. Using immunoSEQ multiplex PCR, the repertoire was profiled, and TCRdb retains in-frame clones only, with some absent. The table lists roughly 290,000 clones, approximately 15% of them singletons, with 0.015% to 0.019% in the top ten. General study findings and limits: Among patients, naive, central memory and Treg TCRB repertoires appeared more similar than among healthy donors. Significant though moderate, a shortening of TCRB CDR3s appeared in all four CD4+ subsets of Type 1 diabetes patients.

Via the markers CD45RO/CCR7/CD25/CD127/CD95/CD27, stem cell-like memory, regulatory, central memory and naive CD4+ cells were sorted. The sequencing sample was made of naive CD4+ T cells from blood. The TCR sequence derives from a man between 18 and 35 years old with type 1 diabetes.

For the CDR3, the DNA is TGTGCCATCAGACAGGGATACACCGGGGAGCTGTTTTTT. It specifies CAIRQGYTGELFF. This sequence joins TRBV10-3 and TRBJ2-2; D perhaps matches TRBD1 (6 bases). The V end was cut by 6 bases, the J end by 3 bases, with 8 bases between. CDR3 length: 13 amino acids. In germline, CDR1 is ENHRY, CDR2 SYGVKD.